Below, 30 T cell receptor beta chains from the same sample are listed, as sequenced in a study of blood T cell repertoires in COVID-19. TCRdb keeps only in-frame clones here, not all; method: immunoSEQ multiplex PCR. The sample contains approximately 86,000 clones, 80% of which appear only once. Sequences were obtained from peripheral blood. The receptors were sampled from a woman in her seventies with acute or convalescent COVID-19.

CDR3 nucleotides: TGTGCCAGCAGCTCCTCAGGGACAGGGGGCGAGCAGTACTTC. Protein product: CASSSSGTGGEQYF. The chain is built from TRBV7-3 and TRBJ2-7; 11 bases agree with TRBD1. Germline V gene lookup returns CDR1 SGHTA and CDR2 FQGTGA. The length of the CDR3 is 14 residues. Trimming removed 4 bases from V and 6 bases from J; junction bases left unmatched: 5.

The genes are TRBV5-1 and TRBJ1-1, with D perhaps TRBD1 (5 bases). This CDR3 contains 14 residues. Trimming took off 4 bases at V and 0 bases at J, with 10 bases between the two ends. Germline V gene data show CDR1 as SGHRS and CDR2 as YFSETQ. CDR3 sequence (DNA): TGCGCCAGCAGCCCGACAGCTATGAACACTGAAGCTTTCTTT. It specifies CASSPTAMNTEAFF.

The rearrangement uses TRBV4-2 and TRBJ2-5; D possibly corresponds to TRBD2 (6 bases). The CDR3 extends over 15 amino acids. Trimming took off 0 bases at V and 2 bases at J, with 10 bases between the two ends. Germline V gives CDR1 LGHNA, CDR2 YNFKEQ. CDR3 amino acids: CASSQEGGDQETQYF. The CDR3 DNA is TGTGCCAGCAGCCAAGAAGGCGGGGATCAAGAGACCCAGTACTTC.

This rearrangement joins TRBV10-1 to TRBJ2-1; possible D gene TRBD2, 6 bases. The CDR3 is 16 amino acids. Germline-derived CDR1 and CDR2 are WNHNN and SYGVQD (reference sequence). V lost 4 bases, J lost 4 bases, and 17 bases lay in between. The chain's CDR3 is CASSVGLPLLYNEQFF. CDR3 nucleotide sequence: TGCGCCAGCAGTGTGGGACTCCCACTTCTTTACAATGAGCAGTTCTTC.

This clone showed up just a few times. V usage is TRBV30 and J usage is TRBJ1-6; 9 bases fit TRBD1. The germline CDR1 and CDR2 sequences are GTSNPN and SVGIG (reference sequence). This CDR3 contains 16 residues. The junction had 8 bases not matched to a gene; V was cut back by 2 bases and J by 6 bases. This chain's CDR3 is CAWSPLDRGVNSPLHF. CDR3 DNA: TGTGCCTGGAGTCCCCTGGACAGGGGAGTTAATTCACCCCTCCACTTT. The full variable domain, completed using reference TRBV30 and TRBJ1-6, is SQTIHQWPATLVQPVGSPLSLECTVEGTSNPNLYWYRQAAGRGLQLLFYSVGIGQISSEVPQNLSASRPQDRQFILSSKKLLLSDSGFYLCAWSPLDRGVNSPLHFGNGTRLTVT.

This chain links TRBV15 with TRBJ1-6; maybe TRBD1 (6 bases). The CDR3 covers 16 residues. Germline V CDR1 and CDR2: LNHNV, YYDKDF (reference sequence). Trimming removed 4 bases at V and 9 bases at J, with 19 bases between. The CDR3, as DNA: TGTGCCACCAGCATATCGAGGGGGTTTGGTGTTTCACCCCTCCACTTT. The encoded protein is CATSISRGFGVSPLHF.

This clone appeared once. CDR3 residues: CASSYTSGSGEQYF. The CDR3 DNA follows: TGTGCCAGCAGCTACACTAGCGGGAGTGGCGAGCAGTACTTC. The chain carries TRBV7-2 and TRBJ2-7; 11 bases are a match to TRBD2. V gave up 4 bases and J gave up 6 bases; unmatched junction bases: 5. CDR1 is SGHTA, CDR2 FQGNSA, per germline. The CDR3 has 14 amino acids.

With regard to this clone: The same CDR3 also results from other DNA sequences found in this sample. The chain carries TRBV21-1 and TRBJ2-3; the table calls TRBD2, which could not be checked here. TRBV21-1 is noted as a pseudogene. CDR3 size: 18 residues. CDR3 protein: CASSKSRNLAGGTDTQYF. CDR3 nucleotide sequence: TGTGCTAGCAGCAAATCCCGCAACTTGGCGGGAGGGACAGATACGCAGTATTTT.

The chain combines TRBV7-9 with TRBJ2-1, with TRBD1 identical over 9 bases. V gave up 5 bases and J gave up 15 bases; unmatched junction bases: 8. This CDR3 contains 12 residues. Germline loops: CDR1 SEHNR, CDR2 FQNEAQ (reference sequence). CDR3 loop: CASSNAGTGWFF. CDR3 sequence (DNA): TGTGCCAGCAGCAACGCTGGGACAGGGTGGTTCTTC.

V and J are TRBV11-3 and TRBJ2-1; 7 bases are a match to TRBD1. V lost 1 base, J lost 4 bases, and 1 base stayed unmatched. CDR1 and CDR2 (germline): SGHNT, YENEEA. The CDR3 loop spans 14 amino acids. CDR3 loop: CASSLGGQYNEQFF. CDR3 DNA sequence: TGTGCCAGCAGCTTAGGGGGACAGTACAATGAGCAGTTCTTC.

The gene calls are TRBV7-2 and TRBJ2-5; D is uncertain. CDR3 length: 13 residues. The germline V and J ends were trimmed by 1 base and 5 bases, with 8 bases remaining between them. Germline assignment: CDR1 SGHTA and CDR2 FQGNSA. The CDR3 spells CASSLGVGETQYF. The CDR3, as DNA: TGTGCCAGCAGCTTAGGGGTCGGGGAGACCCAGTACTTC. Combining the CDR3 with reference TRBV7-2 and TRBJ2-5 gives the whole variable domain GAGVSQSPSNKVTEKGKDVELRCDPISGHTALYWYRQSLGQGLEFLIYFQGNSAPDKSGLPSDRFSAERTGGSVSTLTIQRTQQEDSAVYLCASSLGVGETQYFGPGTRLLVL.

The chain recombines TRBV30 with TRBJ1-2; no definite D call. The germline CDR1 and CDR2 sequences are GTSNPN and SVGIG (reference sequence). This CDR3 contains 12 residues. Trimming took off 4 bases at V and 5 bases at J, with 11 bases between the two ends. Here the CDR3 reads CAWKRGQYGYTF. The DNA of the CDR3 is TGTGCCTGGAAAAGAGGGCAGTATGGCTACACCTTC.

Worth noting for this clone: Germline and junction disagree at one end, which may indicate a read error. V usage is TRBV7-2 and J usage is TRBJ1-5; weak D call: TRBD1 (5 bases). Germline CDR1 is SGHTA and CDR2 is FQGNSA. The CDR3 sequence is 13 residues long. The CDR3: CASSLSGLQPQLF. The CDR3 DNA reads as TGTGCCAGCAGCTTATCAGGGTTGCAGCCCCAGCTTTTT.

V usage is TRBV27 and J usage is TRBJ2-7; 7 positions match TRBD1. The junction had 9 bases not matched to a gene; V was cut back by 5 bases and J by 5 bases. From germline, CDR1 is MNHEY and CDR2 SMNVEV (reference sequence). CDR3 length: 14 residues. The CDR3 nucleotides are TGTGCCAGCAGTATCGGGACAGCCTCGGACGAGCAGTACTTC. This translates into CASSIGTASDEQYF.

The genes are TRBV7-8 and TRBJ2-7, with TRBD2 identical over 9 bases. Germline CDR1 and CDR2: SGHVS and FQNEAQ. The length of the CDR3 is 15 residues. V lost 4 bases to trimming and J lost 2 bases; unmatched junction nucleotides: 6. CDR3 coding DNA: TGTGCCAGCAGCTCTATATCTAGCGGGACCTACGAGCAGTACTTC. Translated, it gives CASSSISSGTYEQYF.

CDR3 bases: TGTGCCAGCAGCGTAGGGGGAGCGGGACCCAGCACAGATACGCAGTATTTT. Its translation is CASSVGGAGPSTDTQYF. The J gene is TRBJ2-3, the V gene TRBV9; 7 bases fit TRBD2. Germline loops: CDR1 SGDLS, CDR2 YYNGEE. Losses at the gene ends were 0 bases for V and 0 bases for J; bases not matched to a gene: 7. The CDR3 consists of 17 residues.

About this clone: In the same sample, other DNA sequences code for this CDR3. The rearrangement joins TRBV28 to TRBJ1-3, with D possibly matching TRBD1 (5 bases). Germline V gives CDR1 MDHEN, CDR2 SYDVKM. The CDR3 length is 14 residues. Between the trimmed V and J ends, which lost 6 bases and 0 bases, there was a span of 9 bases. CDR3 bases: TGTGCCAGCAGCCAGCAGGGCTCTGGAAACACCATATATTTT. It codes for CASSQQGSGNTIYF. Full variable domain (outside the CDR3, taken from reference TRBV28 and TRBJ1-3): DVKVTQSSRYLVKRTGEKVFLECVQDMDHENMFWYRQDPGLGLRLIYFSYDVKMKEKGDIPEGYSVSREKKERFSLILESASTNQTSMYLCASSQQGSGNTIYFGEGSWLTVV.

J is TRBJ1-1 and V is TRBV6-5, with 7 bases lining up with TRBD1. With 7 bases clipped from V and 1 base from J, the junction kept 6 bases outside the gene matches. Germline-derived CDR1 and CDR2 are MNHEY and SVGAGI. The CDR3 totals 14 residues. The CDR3 bases are TGTGCCAGCAACAAGGACAGGTGGAACACTGAAGCTTTCTTT. Its protein is CASNKDRWNTEAFF.

This chain links TRBV19 with TRBJ2-6, with 10 nucleotides matching TRBD1. CDR3 length: 18 residues. Germline loops: CDR1 LNHDA, CDR2 SQIVND (reference sequence). V shed 5 bases, J shed 4 bases, and the junction held 11 bases outside the gene matches. The CDR3 nucleotides read TGTGCCAGTAGTTTCGCACCGGGACAGGGGTCCGGGGCCAACGTCCTGACTTTC. Protein product: CASSFAPGQGSGANVLTF.

The V and J genes are TRBV12-3 or TRBV12-4 and TRBJ2-7; D unresolved. V was pared by 5 bases and J by 2 bases, with 10 bases between. The CDR3 is 13 amino acids. The CDR3 loop is CASSPHPAYEQYF. Here the CDR3 DNA reads TGTGCCAGCAGTCCTCATCCGGCCTACGAGCAGTACTTC.

The V and J genes are TRBV5-1 and TRBJ1-6; TRBD1 agrees at 8 bases. Germline V gene data show CDR1 as SGHRS and CDR2 as YFSETQ. The CDR3 runs to 15 residues. The trim removed 4 bases at V and 6 bases at J, leaving 6 bases unmatched. The CDR3 DNA sequence: TGCGCCAGCAGCGTGGACAGGGTACCTAATTCACCCCTCCACTTT. Its protein product is CASSVDRVPNSPLHF.

J is TRBJ2-7 and V is TRBV23-1; TRBD1 aligns across 9 bases. TRBV23-1 is an ORF; its function is uncertain. The CDR3 extends over 16 amino acids. Trimming removed 1 base from V and 4 bases from J; junction bases left unmatched: 8. CDR3 DNA: TGCGCCAGCAGTCAATGGAAAAGGGACAGGGTGTACGAGCAGTACTTC. Residues: CASSQWKRDRVYEQYF.

The table lists this clone with a count of one. The V call is TRBV2, the J call TRBJ2-5; 10 bases map to TRBD1. This CDR3 is built from 14 residues. Germline trimming cut 4 bases from V and 1 base from J; bases unmatched to any gene: 0. Germline CDR1 and CDR2: SNHLY and FYNNEI. The CDR3 reads CASSGDRGQETQYF. The DNA of the CDR3 is TGTGCCAGCAGTGGGGACAGGGGCCAAGAGACCCAGTACTTC.

The chain has TRBV19 and TRBJ2-1; D is unresolved. CDR1 is LNHDA and CDR2 is SQIVND in the germline V gene (reference sequence). This CDR3 has 16 residues. V dropped 6 bases and J dropped 1 base, with 16 bases sitting between them. Written as DNA, the CDR3 is TGTGCCAGTAGAGACCGGCGGCGTGAATCCTACAATGAGCAGTTCTTC. The encoded protein is CASRDRRRESYNEQFF.

The rearrangement links TRBV7-9 to TRBJ2-7, with 8 bases matching TRBD1. This CDR3 has 16 amino acids. Germline V gene sequence: CDR1 SEHNR, CDR2 FQNEAQ (reference sequence). V was pared by 1 base and J by 0 bases, with 5 bases of the junction left unmatched. CDR3 amino acids: CASSLVAGGGSYEQYF. CDR3 sequence (DNA): TGTGCCAGCAGCTTAGTTGCAGGGGGCGGCTCCTACGAGCAGTACTTC.

In its sample, this clone was seen a few times. V and J are TRBV5-4 and TRBJ2-7; TRBD1 is a possible D gene (6 bases). Germline V gene sequence: CDR1 SGHNT, CDR2 YYREEE (reference sequence). Trimming took 4 bases from V and 6 from J, leaving 20 bases between them. The CDR3 totals 15 residues. The CDR3 protein is CASSLGPGASFEQYF. DNA for the CDR3: TGTGCCAGCAGCCTGGGCCCAGGGGCCTCTTTCGAGCAGTACTTC.

The chain uses TRBV5-1 and TRBJ2-6; D remains unclear. CDR1 SGHRS and CDR2 YFSETQ come from the germline V gene. The V gene lost 0 bases and the J gene lost 2 bases, with 3 bases spanning the gap. There are 14 residues in the CDR3. The CDR3 DNA sequence: TGCGCCAGCAGCTTGGCAGCTGGGGCCAACGTCCTGACTTTC. This translates into CASSLAAGANVLTF.

This chain joins TRBV18 and TRBJ1-4, with D perhaps TRBD1 (6 bases). The CDR3 loop spans 14 amino acids. Germline CDR1 is KGHSH and CDR2 is LQKENI. The ends were cut back, 1 base at V and 7 bases at J, with 10 bases in the middle. This CDR3 is CASSPRRGAEKLFF. CDR3 bases: TGTGCCAGCTCACCACGCAGGGGAGCTGAAAAACTGTTTTTT.

This clone was observed once. The chain is built from TRBV27 and TRBJ2-1, with 14 bases aligning to TRBD2. V lost 3 bases to trimming and J lost 1 base; unmatched junction nucleotides: 2. Germline loops: CDR1 MNHEY, CDR2 SMNVEV (reference sequence). The CDR3 runs 17 residues. This chain's CDR3 is CASSLTSGGGSYNEQFF. The CDR3 DNA is TGTGCCAGCAGTTTGACTAGCGGGGGGGGTTCCTACAATGAGCAGTTCTTC.

This chain connects TRBV6-5 to TRBJ2-1, with TRBD2 identical over 7 bases. CDR3 length equals 13 residues. Germline V gene data show CDR1 as MNHEY and CDR2 as SVGAGI. J was trimmed by 10 bases and V by 4 bases; bases with no gene match: 7. CDR3 sequence (DNA): TGTGCCAGCAGTTCCGCTAGCGGTACGGAGCAGTTCTTC. Protein product: CASSSASGTEQFF.